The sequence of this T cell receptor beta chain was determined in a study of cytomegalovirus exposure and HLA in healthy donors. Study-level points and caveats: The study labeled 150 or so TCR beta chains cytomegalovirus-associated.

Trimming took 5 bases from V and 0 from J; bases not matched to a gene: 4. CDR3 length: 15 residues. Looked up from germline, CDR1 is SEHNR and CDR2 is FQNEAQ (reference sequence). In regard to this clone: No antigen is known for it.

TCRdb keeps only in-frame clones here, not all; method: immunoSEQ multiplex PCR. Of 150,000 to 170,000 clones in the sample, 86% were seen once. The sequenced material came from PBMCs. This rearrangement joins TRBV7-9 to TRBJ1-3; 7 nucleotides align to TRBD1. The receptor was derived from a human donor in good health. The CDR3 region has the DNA TGTGCCAGCAGCACAGGGGACCTCTCTGGAAACACCATATATTTT. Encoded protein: CASSTGDLSGNTIYF.